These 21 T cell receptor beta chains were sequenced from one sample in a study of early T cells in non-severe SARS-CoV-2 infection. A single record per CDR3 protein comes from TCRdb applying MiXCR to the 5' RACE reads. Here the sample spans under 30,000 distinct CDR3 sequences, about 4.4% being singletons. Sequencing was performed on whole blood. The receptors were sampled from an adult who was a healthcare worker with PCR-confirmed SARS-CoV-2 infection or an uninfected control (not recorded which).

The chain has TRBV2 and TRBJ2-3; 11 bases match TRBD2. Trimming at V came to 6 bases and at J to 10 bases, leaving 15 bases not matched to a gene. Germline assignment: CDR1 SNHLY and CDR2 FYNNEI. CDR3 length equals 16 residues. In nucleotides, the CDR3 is TGTGCCAGCAGCCATTCAATCCTAGCGGGAGGAGGTGCGCAGTATTTT. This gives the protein CASSHSILAGGGAQYF.

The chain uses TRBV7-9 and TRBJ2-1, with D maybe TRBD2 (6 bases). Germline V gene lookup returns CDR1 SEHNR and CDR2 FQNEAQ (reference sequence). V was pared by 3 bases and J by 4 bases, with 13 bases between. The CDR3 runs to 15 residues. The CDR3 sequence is CASSFGRSVYNEQFF. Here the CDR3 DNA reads TGTGCCAGCAGCTTTGGGAGGAGCGTTTACAATGAGCAGTTCTTC.

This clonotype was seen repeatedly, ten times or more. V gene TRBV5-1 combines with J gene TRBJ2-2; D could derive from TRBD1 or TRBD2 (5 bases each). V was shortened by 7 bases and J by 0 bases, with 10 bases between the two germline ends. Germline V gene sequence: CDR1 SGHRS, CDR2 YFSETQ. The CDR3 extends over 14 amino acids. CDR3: CASRDGSNTGELFF. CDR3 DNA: TGCGCCAGCCGGGACGGCTCGAACACCGGGGAGCTGTTTTTT.

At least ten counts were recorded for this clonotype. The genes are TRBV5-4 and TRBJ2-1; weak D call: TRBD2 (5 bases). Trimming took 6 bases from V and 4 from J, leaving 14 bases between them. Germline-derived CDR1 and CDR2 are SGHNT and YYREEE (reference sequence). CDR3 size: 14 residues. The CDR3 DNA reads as TGTGCCAGCACCGCGACGGGGTCTTACAATGAGCAGTTCTTC. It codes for CASTATGSYNEQFF.

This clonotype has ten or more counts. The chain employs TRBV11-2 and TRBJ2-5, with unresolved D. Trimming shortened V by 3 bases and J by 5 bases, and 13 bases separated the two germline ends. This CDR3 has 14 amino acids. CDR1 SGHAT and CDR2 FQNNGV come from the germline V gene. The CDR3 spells CASSFRVGLETQYF. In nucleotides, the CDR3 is TGTGCCAGCAGCTTTCGAGTGGGATTGGAGACCCAGTACTTC.

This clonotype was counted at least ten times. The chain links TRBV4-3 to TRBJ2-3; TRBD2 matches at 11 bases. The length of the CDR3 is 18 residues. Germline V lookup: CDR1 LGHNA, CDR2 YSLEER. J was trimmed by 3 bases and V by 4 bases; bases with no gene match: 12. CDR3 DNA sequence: TGCGCCAGCAGCCTTTCCCCCTTGACTAGCGGGATAACAGATACGCAGTATTTT. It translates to CASSLSPLTSGITDTQYF.

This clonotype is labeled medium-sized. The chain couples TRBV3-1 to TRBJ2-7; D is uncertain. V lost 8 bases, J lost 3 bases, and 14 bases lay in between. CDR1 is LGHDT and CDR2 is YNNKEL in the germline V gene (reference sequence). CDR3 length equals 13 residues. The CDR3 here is CASSKGRNYEQYF. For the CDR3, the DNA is TGTGCCAGCTCCAAAGGCAGAAACTACGAGCAGTACTTC.

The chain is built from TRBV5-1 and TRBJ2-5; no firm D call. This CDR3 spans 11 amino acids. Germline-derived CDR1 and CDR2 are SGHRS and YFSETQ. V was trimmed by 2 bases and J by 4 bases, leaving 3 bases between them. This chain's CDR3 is CASSFSETQYF. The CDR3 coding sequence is TGCGCCAGCAGCTTCTCAGAGACCCAGTACTTC.

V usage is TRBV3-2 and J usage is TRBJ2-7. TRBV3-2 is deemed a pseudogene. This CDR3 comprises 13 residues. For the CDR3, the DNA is TGTGCCAGCAGCCGTGGCAGTTCATACGGGCAGTACTTC. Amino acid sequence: CASSRGSSYGQYF.

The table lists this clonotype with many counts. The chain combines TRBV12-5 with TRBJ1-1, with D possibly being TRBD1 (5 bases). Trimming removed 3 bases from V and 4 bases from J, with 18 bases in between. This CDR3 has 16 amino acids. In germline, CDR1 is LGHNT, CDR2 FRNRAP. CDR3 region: CASGFRRTGLGTEAFF. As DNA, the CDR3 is TGTGCTAGTGGTTTTCGACGGACGGGGCTGGGCACTGAAGCTTTCTTT.

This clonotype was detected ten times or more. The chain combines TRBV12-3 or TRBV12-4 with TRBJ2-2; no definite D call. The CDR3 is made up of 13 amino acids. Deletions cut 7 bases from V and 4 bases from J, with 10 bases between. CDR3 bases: TGTGCCAGCATACTACAGACCACCGGGGAGCTGTTTTTT. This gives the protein CASILQTTGELFF.

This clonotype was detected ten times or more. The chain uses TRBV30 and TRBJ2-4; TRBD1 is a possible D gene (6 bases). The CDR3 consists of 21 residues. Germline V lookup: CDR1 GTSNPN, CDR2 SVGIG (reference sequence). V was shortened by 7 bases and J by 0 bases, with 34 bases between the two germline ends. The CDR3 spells CASSNPQGSHTLLLAKNIQYF. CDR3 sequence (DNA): TGTGCCTCCTCCAACCCCCAGGGGAGTCATACTTTACTACTAGCCAAAAACATTCAGTACTTC.

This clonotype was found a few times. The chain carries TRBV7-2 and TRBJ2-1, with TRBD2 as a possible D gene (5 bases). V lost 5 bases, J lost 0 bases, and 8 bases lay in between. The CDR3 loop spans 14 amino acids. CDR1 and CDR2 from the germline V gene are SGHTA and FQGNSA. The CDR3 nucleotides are TGTGCCAGCAGCCGGGGAAGCTCCTACAATGAGCAGTTCTTC. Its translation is CASSRGSSYNEQFF.

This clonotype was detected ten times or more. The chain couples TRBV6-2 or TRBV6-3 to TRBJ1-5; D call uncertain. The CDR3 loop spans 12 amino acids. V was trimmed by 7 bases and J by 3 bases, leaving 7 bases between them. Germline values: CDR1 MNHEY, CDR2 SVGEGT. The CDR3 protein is CASTDPNQPQHF. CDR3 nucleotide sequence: TGTGCCAGCACCGACCCCAATCAGCCCCAGCATTTT.

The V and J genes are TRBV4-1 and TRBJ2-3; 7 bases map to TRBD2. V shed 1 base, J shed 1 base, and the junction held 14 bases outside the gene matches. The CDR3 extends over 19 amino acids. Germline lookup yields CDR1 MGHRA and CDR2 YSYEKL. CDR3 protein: CASSQARLRASGRTDTQYF. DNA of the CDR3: TGCGCCAGCAGCCAAGCCCGTCTCAGGGCTAGCGGTCGCACAGATACGCAGTATTTT.

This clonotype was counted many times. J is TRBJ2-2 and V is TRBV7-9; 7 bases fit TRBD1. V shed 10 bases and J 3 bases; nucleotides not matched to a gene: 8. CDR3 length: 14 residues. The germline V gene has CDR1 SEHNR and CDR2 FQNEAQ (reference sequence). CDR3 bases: TGTGCCACCTCCGACAGGGCGGACACCGGGGAGCTGTTTTTT. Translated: CATSDRADTGELFF. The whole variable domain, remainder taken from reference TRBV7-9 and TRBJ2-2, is DTGVSQNPRHKITKRGQNVTFRCDPISEHNRLYWYRQTLGQGPEFLTYFQNEAQLEKSRLLSDRFSAERPKGSFSTLEIQRTEQGDSAMYLCATSDRADTGELFFGEGSRLTVL.

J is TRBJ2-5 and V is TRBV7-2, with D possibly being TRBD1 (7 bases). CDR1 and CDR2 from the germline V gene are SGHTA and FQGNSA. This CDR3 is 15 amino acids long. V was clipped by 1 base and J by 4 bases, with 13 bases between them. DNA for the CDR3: TGTGCCAGCAGCTTAGGCAGGGGGGAAGGAGAGACCCAGTACTTC. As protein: CASSLGRGEGETQYF.

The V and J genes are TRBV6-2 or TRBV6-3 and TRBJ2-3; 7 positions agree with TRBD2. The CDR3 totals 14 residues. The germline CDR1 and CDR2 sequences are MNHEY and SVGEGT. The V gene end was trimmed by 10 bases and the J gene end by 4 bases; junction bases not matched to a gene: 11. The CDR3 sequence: CATSRPGLPDTQYF. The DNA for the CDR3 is TGTGCCACCAGCCGACCGGGACTACCAGATACGCAGTATTTT.

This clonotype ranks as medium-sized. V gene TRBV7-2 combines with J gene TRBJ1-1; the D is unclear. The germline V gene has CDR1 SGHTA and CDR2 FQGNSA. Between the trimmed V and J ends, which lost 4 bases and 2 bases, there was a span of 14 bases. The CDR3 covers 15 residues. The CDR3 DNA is TGTGCCAGCAGCTCCCAGACGGCCCGAAACACTGAAGCTTTCTTT. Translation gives CASSSQTARNTEAFF.

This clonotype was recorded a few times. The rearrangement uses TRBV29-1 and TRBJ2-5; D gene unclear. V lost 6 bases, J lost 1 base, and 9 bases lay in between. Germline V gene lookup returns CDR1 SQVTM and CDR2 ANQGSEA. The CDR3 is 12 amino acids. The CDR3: CSVRPSQETQYF. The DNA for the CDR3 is TGCAGCGTCCGCCCCAGCCAAGAGACCCAGTACTTC.

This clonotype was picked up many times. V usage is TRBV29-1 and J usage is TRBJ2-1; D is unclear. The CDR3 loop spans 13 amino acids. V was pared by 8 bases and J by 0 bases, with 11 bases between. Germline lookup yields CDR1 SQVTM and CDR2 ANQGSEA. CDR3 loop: CSYVQSSYNEQFF. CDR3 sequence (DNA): TGCAGCTACGTCCAAAGCTCCTACAATGAGCAGTTCTTC.